This T cell receptor beta chain originates from a study of CD8 T cells in Susac syndrome. Random hexamers primed reverse transcription of about 0.45 to 1 ug RNA. Amplification of TCR beta CDR3 by immunoSEQ multiplex PCR spanned 54 Vbeta and 13 Jbeta. TCRdb independently ran MiXCR on the immunoSEQ multiplex PCR reads; one entry per CDR3 protein. The data show fewer than 350,000 distinct CDR3 sequences, with about 91% seen just once and roughly 0.064% held by the top ten. Study results and caveats: The study admitted that it had a relatively small number of individuals in its TCR sequencing and HLA analysis.

As to this clonotype: The antigen remains unidentified.

TEMRA cells were FACS-enriched, and CD8+ and CD4+ T cells were isolated negatively. CDR1 and CDR2 (germline): SGHTA, FQGNSA. This CDR3 has 14 residues. Trimming at V came to 5 bases and at J to 10 bases, leaving 9 bases not matched to a gene. The chain couples TRBV7-2 to TRBJ2-1, with TRBD2 identical over 9 bases. Input material: CD4+ T cells from PBMCs. The source of this sequence is a human donor with multiple sclerosis. CDR3 protein: CASSALGLAGEQFF. The CDR3 nucleotides read TGTGCCAGCAGCGCCTTGGGGCTAGCGGGGGAGCAGTTCTTC.